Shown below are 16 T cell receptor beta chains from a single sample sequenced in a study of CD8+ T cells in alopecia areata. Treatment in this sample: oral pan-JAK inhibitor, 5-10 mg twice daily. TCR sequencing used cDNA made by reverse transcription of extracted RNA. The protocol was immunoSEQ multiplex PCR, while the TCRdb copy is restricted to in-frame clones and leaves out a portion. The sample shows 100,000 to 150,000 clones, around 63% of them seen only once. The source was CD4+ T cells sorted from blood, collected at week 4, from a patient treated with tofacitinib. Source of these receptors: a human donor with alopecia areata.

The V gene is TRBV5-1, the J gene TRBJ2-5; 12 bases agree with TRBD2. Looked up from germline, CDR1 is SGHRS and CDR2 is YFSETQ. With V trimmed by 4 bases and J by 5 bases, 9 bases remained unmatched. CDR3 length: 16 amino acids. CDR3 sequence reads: CASSLRLAGAPETQYF. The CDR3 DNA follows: TGCGCCAGCAGCCTCCGACTAGCGGGAGCCCCTGAGACCCAGTACTTC.

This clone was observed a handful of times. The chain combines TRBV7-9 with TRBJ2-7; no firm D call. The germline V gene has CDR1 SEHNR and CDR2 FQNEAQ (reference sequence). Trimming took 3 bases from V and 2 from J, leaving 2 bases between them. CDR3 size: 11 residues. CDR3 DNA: TGTGCCAGCAGCTTCACCTACGAGCAGTACTTC. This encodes CASSFTYEQYF. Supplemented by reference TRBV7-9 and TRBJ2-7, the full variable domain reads DTGVSQNPRHKITKRGQNVTFRCDPISEHNRLYWYRQTLGQGPEFLTYFQNEAQLEKSRLLSDRFSAERPKGSFSTLEIQRTEQGDSAMYLCASSFTYEQYFGPGTRLTVT.

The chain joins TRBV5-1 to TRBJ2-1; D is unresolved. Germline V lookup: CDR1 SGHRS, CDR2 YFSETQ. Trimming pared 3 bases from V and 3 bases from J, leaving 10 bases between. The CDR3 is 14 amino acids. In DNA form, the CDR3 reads TGCGCCAGCAGCTCCGTAGAGTTCTACAATGAGCAGTTCTTC. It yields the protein CASSSVEFYNEQFF.

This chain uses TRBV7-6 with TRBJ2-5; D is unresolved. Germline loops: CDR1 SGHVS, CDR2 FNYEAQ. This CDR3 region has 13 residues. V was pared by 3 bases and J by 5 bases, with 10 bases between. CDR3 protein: CASSLGSVETQYF. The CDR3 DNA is TGTGCCAGCAGCTTGGGGTCTGTCGAGACCCAGTACTTC.

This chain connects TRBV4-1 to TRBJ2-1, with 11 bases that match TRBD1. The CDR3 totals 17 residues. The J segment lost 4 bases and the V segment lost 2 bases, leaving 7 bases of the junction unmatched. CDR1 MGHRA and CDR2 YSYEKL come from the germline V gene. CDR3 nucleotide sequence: TGCGCCAGCAGCCAACCATGGACAGGGGGCGGTTACAATGAGCAGTTCTTC. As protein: CASSQPWTGGGYNEQFF.

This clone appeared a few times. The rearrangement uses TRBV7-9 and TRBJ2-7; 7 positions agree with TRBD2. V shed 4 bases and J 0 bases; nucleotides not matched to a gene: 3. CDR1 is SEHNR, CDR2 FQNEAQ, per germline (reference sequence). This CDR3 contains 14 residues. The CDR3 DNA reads TGTGCCAGCAGCTCTAGCGGAAACTCCTACGAGCAGTACTTC. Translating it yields CASSSSGNSYEQYF.

This CDR3 reads CASRRGSSYNEQFF. The DNA of the CDR3 is TGTGCCAGCAGGAGAGGGAGCTCCTACAATGAGCAGTTCTTC. The chain recombines TRBV6-6 with TRBJ2-1; D is possibly TRBD2 (5 bases). Trimming stripped 6 bases from V and 0 bases from J, with 9 bases between. Looked up from germline, CDR1 is MNHNY and CDR2 is SVGAGI (reference sequence). The CDR3 covers 14 residues.

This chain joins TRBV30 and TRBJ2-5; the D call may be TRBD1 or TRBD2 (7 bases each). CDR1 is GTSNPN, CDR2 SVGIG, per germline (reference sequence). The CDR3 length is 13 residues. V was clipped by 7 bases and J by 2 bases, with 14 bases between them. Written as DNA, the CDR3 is TGTGCCTTCCGACAGGGAGGGCAAGAGACCCAGTACTTC. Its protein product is CAFRQGGQETQYF. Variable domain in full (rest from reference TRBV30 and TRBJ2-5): SQTIHQWPATLVQPVGSPLSLECTVEGTSNPNLYWYRQAAGRGLQLLFYSVGIGQISSEVPQNLSASRPQDRQFILSSKKLLLSDSGFYLCAFRQGGQETQYFGPGTRLLVL.

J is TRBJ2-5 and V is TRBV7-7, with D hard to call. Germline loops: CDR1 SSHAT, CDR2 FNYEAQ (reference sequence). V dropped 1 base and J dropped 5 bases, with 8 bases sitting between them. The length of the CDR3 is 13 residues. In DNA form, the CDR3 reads TGTGCCAGCAGCTTAGGGCCCAGGGAGACCCAGTACTTC. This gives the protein CASSLGPRETQYF.

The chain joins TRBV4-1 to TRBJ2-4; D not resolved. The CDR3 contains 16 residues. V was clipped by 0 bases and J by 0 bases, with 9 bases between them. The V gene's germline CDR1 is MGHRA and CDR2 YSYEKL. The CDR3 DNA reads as TGCGCCAGCAGCCAAGATGCGGAGCTAGCCAAAAACATTCAGTACTTC. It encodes CASSQDAELAKNIQYF.

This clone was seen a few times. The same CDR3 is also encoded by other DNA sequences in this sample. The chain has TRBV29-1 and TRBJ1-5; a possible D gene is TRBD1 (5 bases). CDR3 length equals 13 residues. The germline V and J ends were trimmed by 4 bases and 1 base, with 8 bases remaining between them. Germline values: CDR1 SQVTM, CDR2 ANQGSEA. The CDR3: CSVGWGSNQPQHF. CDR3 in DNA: TGCAGCGTTGGTTGGGGGAGCAATCAGCCCCAGCATTTT. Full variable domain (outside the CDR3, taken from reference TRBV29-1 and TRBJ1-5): SAVISQKPSRDICQRGTSLTIQCQVDSQVTMMFWYRQQPGQSLTLIATANQGSEATYESGFVIDKFPISRPNLTFSTLTVSNMSPEDSSIYLCSVGWGSNQPQHFGDGTRLSIL.

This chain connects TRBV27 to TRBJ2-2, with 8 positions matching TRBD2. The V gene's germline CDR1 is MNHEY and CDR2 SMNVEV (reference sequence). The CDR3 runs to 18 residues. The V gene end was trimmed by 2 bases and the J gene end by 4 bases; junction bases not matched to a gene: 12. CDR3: CASSLEASSGSGTGELFF. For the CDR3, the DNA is TGTGCCAGCAGTTTAGAGGCGTCTAGCGGGTCGGGCACCGGGGAGCTGTTTTTT.

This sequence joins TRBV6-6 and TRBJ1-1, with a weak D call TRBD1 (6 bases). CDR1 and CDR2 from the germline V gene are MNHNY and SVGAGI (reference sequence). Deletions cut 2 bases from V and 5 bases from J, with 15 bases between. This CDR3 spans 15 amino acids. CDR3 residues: CASSYRLGAGTEAFF. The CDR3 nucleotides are TGTGCCAGCAGTTACAGGCTGGGGGCTGGGACTGAAGCTTTCTTT.

The CDR3 nucleotides read TGTGCCAGCAGAGGGGACAGCCTGTGGGGCTACACCTTC. It is translated as CASRGDSLWGYTF. The chain joins TRBV25-1 to TRBJ1-2, with 7 bases lining up with TRBD1. V was clipped by 6 bases and J by 8 bases; unmatched bases: 9. CDR3 length: 13 amino acids. Germline lookup yields CDR1 MGHDK and CDR2 SYGVNS.

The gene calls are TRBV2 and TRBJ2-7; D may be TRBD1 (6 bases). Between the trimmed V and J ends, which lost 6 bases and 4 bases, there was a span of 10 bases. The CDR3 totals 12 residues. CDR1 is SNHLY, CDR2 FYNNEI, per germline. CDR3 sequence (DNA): TGTGCCAGCAGGGAGGACAGTTACGAGCAGTACTTC. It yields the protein CASREDSYEQYF.

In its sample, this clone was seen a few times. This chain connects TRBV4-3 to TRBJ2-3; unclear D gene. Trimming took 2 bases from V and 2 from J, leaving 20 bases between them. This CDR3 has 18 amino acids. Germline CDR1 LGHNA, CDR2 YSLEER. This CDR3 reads CASSQNSPTPMFTDTQYF. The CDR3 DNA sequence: TGCGCCAGCAGCCAAAATTCCCCCACCCCCATGTTCACAGATACGCAGTATTTT.